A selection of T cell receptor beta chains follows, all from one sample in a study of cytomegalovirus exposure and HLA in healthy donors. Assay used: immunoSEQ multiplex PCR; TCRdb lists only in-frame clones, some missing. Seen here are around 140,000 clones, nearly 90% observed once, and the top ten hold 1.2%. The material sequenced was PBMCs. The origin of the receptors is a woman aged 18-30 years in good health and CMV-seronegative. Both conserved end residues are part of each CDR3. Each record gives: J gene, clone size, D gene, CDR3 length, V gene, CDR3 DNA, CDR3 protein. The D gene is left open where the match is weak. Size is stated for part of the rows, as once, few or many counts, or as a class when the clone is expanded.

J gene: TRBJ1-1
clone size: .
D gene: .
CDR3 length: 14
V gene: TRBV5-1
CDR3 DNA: TGCGCCAGCAGCCCCGTTGGGCTGAACACTGAAGCTTTCTTT
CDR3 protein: CASSPVGLNTEAFF

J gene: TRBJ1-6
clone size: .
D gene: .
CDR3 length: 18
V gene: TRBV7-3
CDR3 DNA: TGTGCCAGCAGCTACCCCAACCCGCAGAACCCCTATAATTCACCCCTCCACTTT
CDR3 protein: CASSYPNPQNPYNSPLHF

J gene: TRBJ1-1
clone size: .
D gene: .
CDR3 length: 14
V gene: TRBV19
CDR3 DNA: TGTGCCAGTAGTCCTGGACACCCGAACACTGAAGCTTTCTTT
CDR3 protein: CASSPGHPNTEAFF

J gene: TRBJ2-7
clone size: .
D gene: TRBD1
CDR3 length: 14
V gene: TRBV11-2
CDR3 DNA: TGTGCCAGCAGCCCGGGGCAGGGGGCTAACGAGCAGTACTTC
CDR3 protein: CASSPGQGANEQYF

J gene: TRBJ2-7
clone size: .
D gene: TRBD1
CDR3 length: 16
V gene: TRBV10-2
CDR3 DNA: TGCGCCAGCAGTGAGTCGCCGGGACAGGGGCCATACGAGCAGTACTTC
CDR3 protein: CASSESPGQGPYEQYF

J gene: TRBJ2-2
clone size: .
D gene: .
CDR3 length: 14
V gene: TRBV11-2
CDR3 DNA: TGTGCCAGCAGCGGGGGAGGAAACACCGGGGAGCTGTTTTTT
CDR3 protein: CASSGGGNTGELFF

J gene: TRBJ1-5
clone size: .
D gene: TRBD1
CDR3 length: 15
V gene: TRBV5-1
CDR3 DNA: TGCGCCAGCAGCTTGGGGACAGGGGCCAATCAGCCCCAGCATTTT
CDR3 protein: CASSLGTGANQPQHF

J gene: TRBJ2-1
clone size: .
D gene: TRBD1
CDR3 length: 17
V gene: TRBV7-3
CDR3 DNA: TGTGCCAGCAGCTTAAGTACCGGGACAGGGCTTTCCAATGAGCAGTTCTTC
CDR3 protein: CASSLSTGTGLSNEQFF

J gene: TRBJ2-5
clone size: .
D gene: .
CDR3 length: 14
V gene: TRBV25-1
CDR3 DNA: TGTGCCAGCAGTGAATTGAGGGTTGTGGAGACCCAGTACTTC
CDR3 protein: CASSELRVVETQYF

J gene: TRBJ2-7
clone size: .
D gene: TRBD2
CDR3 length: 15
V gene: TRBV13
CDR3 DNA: TGTGCCAGCAGCTTAGGTCCGCGGGGGGCCTACGAGCAGTACTTC
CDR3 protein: CASSLGPRGAYEQYF

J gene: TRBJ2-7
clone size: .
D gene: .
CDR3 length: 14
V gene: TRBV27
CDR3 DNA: TGTGCCAGCAGTTTATCGGGGGGGCCCTCCGAGCAGTACTTC
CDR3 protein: CASSLSGGPSEQYF

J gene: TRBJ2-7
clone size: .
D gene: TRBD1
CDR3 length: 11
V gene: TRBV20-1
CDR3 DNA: TGCAGTGCTTCCGGGACAGGGGAGCAGTACTTC
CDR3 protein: CSASGTGEQYF

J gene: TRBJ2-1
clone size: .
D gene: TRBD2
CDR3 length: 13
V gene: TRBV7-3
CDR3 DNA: TGTGCCAGCAGTTTAACGACGACTAGCGGTCAGTTCTTC
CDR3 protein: CASSLTTTSGQFF

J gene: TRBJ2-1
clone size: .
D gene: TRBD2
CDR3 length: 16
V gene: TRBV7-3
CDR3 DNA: TGTGCCAGCAGCTTAACAGAGACTAGCGGATACAATGAGCAGTTCTTC
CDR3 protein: CASSLTETSGYNEQFF

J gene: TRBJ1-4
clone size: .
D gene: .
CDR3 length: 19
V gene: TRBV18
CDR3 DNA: TGTGCCAGCTCACCACAATTCACGGGTGGAGATACAACTAATGAAAAACTGTTTTTT
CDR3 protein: CASSPQFTGGDTTNEKLFF

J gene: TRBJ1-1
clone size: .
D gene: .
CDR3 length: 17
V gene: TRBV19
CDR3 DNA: TGTGCCAGTGCGTGGGGGGATTCGGGGGAGGCGAACACTGAAGCTTTCTTT
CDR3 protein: CASAWGDSGEANTEAFF

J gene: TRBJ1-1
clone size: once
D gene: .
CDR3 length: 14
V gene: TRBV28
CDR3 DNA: TGTGCCAGCACCTCTCTGGGGCGGGGCACTGAAGCTTTCTTT
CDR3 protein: CASTSLGRGTEAFF

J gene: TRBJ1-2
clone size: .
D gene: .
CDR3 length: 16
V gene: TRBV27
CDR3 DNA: TGTGCCAGCAGTTTATCGTCAACTGGGGGCCGGGATGGCTACACCTTC
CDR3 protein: CASSLSSTGGRDGYTF

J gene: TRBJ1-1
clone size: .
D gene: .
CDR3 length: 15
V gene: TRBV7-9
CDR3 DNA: TGTGCCAGCAGCTTTTTAGGTCGGGTGAACACTGAAGCTTTCTTT
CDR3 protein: CASSFLGRVNTEAFF

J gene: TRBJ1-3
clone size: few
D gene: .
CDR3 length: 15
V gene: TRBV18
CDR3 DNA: TGTGCCAGCTCATGGGACACCAGCTCTGGAAACACCATATATTTT
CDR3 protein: CASSWDTSSGNTIYF

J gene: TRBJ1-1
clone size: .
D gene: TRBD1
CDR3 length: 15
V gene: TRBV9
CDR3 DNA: TGTGCCAGCAGCGTAGAGGGACAGGGGGGCACTGAAGCTTTCTTT
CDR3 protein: CASSVEGQGGTEAFF

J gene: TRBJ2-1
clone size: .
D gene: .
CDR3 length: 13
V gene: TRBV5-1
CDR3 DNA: TGCGCCAGCAGCTTCGGGACCTACAATGAGCAGTTCTTC
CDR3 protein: CASSFGTYNEQFF

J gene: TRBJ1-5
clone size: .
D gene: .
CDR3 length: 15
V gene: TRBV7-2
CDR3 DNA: TGTGCCAGCAGCTTTGGACAGTATAGCAATCAGCCCCAGCATTTT
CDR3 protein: CASSFGQYSNQPQHF

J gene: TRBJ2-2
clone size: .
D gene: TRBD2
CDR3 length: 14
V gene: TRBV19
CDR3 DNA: TGTGCCAGTAGATCTAGCGGGGGCACCGGGGAGCTGTTTTTT
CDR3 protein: CASRSSGGTGELFF

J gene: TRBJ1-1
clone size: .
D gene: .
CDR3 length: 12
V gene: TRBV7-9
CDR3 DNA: TGTGCCAGCAGCTTAGGGCGGGGAGAAGCTTTCTTT
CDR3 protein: CASSLGRGEAFF

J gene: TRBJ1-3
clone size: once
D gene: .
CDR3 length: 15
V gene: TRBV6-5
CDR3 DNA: TGTGCCAGCAGTTACGCGGGGGGGCGTGAAAACACCATATATTTT
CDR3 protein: CASSYAGGRENTIYF

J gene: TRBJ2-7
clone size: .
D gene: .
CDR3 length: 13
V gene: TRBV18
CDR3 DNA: TGTGCCAGCTCACCCCCAGGAGGGTCCGAGCAGTACTTC
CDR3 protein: CASSPPGGSEQYF

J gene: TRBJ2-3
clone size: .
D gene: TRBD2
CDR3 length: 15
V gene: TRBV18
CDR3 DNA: TGTGCCAGCTCACCTTGGCGGGGGGGCACAGATACGCAGTATTTT
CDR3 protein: CASSPWRGGTDTQYF

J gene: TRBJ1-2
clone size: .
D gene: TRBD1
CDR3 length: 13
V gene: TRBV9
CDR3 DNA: TGTGCCAGCAGCCCGCGACAGGGAGGAGGCTACACCTTC
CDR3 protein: CASSPRQGGGYTF

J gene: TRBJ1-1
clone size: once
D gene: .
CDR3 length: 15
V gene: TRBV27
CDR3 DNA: TGTGCCAGCAGTTTTTATTCCTCCCTTCACACTGAAGCTTTCTTT
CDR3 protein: CASSFYSSLHTEAFF

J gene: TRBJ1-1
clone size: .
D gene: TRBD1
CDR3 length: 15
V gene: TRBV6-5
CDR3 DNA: TGTGCCCAAACTGGACAGGGGGGTTGGAGCACTGAAGCTTTCTTT
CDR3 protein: CAQTGQGGWSTEAFF

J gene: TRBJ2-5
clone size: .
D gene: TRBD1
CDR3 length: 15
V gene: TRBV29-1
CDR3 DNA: TGCAGCGTTGCGGGGACAGGGAATCCCCAAGAGACCCAGTACTTC
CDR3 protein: CSVAGTGNPQETQYF

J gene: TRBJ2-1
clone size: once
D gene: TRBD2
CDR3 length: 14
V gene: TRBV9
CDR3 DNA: TGTGCCAGCAGAGCAAGCGGGGCGTACAATGAGCAGTTCTTC
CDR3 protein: CASRASGAYNEQFF

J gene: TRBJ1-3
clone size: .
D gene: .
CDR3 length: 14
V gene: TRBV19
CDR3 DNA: TGTGCCAGTAGTATCGGAGTATCTGGAAACACCATATATTTT
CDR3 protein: CASSIGVSGNTIYF

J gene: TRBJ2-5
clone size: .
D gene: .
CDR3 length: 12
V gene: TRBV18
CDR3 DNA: TGTGCCAGCTCACGAACGCGGGAGACCCAGTACTTC
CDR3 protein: CASSRTRETQYF

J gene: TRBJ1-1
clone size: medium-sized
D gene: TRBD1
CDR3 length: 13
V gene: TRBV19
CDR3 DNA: TGTGCCAGTAGTATCACAGGGGTCACTGAAGCTTTCTTT
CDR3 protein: CASSITGVTEAFF

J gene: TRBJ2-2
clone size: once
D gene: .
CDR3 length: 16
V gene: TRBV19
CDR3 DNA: TGTGCCAGTAGTATAGATGGGGGGAGTAACACCGGGGAGCTGTTTTTT
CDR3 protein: CASSIDGGSNTGELFF

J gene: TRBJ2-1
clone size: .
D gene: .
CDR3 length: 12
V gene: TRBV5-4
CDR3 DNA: TGTGCCAGCAGCCTGGACTATAATGAGCAGTTCTTC
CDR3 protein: CASSLDYNEQFF

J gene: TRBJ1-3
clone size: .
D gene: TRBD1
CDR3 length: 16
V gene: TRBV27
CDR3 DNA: TGTGCCAGCAGTTTGGCCGGGACAGGGACTGGAAACACCATATATTTT
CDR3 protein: CASSLAGTGTGNTIYF

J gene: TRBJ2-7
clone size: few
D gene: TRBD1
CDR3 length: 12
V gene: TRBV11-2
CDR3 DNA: TGTGCCAGCAGCTTAGCGCGGGACAGGAGGGCCTTC
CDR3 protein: CASSLARDRRAF

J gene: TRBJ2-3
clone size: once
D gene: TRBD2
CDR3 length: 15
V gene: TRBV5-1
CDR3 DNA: TGCGCCAGCATGCCTAGCGGGGGGGCCCAAGATACGCAGTATTTT
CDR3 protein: CASMPSGGAQDTQYF

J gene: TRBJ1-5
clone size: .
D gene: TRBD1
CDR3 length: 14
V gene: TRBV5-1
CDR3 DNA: TGCGCCAGCGGAACCGGGACAGACGATCAGCCCCAGCATTTT
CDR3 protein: CASGTGTDDQPQHF

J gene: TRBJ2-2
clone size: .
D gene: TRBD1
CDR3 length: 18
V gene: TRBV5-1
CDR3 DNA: TGCGCCAGCGCGCCGGGACAGGGGGCTATTCCCCACACCGGGGAGCTGTTTTTT
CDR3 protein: CASAPGQGAIPHTGELFF

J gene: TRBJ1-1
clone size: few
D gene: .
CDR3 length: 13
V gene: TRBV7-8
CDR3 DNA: TGTGCCAGCAGCCAACCCCCAGCAGGTGAAGCTTTCTTT
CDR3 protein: CASSQPPAGEAFF

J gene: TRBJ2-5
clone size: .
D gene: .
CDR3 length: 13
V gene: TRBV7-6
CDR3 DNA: TGTGCCAGCACCCCGGGCGGGCTAGAGACCCAGTACTTC
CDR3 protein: CASTPGGLETQYF

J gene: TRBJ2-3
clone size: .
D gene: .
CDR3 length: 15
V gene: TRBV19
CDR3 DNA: TGTGCCAGTAGCCCCGGGGATAGCCGCACAGATACGCAGTATTTT
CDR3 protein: CASSPGDSRTDTQYF

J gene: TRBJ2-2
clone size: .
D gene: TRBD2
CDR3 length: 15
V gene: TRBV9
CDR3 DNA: TGTGCCAGCAGGAAACTAGCGGGGGTCACCGGGGAGCTGTTTTTT
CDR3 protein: CASRKLAGVTGELFF

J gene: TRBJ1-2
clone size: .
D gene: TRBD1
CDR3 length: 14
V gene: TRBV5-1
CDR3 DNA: TGCGCCAGCAGCTTATACAGGGGAGACTATGGCTACACCTTC
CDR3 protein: CASSLYRGDYGYTF

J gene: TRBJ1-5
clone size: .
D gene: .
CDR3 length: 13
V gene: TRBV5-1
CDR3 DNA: TGCGCCAGCCGGGACCGGGAGGGTCAGCCCCAGCATTTT
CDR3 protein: CASRDREGQPQHF

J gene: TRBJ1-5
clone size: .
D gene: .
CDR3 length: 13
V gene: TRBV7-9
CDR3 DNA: TGTGCCAGCAGCCCGGGGTTCAATCAGCCCCAGCATTTT
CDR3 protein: CASSPGFNQPQHF

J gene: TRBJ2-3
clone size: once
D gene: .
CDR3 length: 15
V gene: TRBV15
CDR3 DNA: TGTGCCACCAGCAGAAACCCCCGACTGACAGATACGCAGTATTTT
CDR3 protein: CATSRNPRLTDTQYF

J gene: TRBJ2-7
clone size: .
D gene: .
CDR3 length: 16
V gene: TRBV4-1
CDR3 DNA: TGCGCCAGCAGCCAAGTCGTATCGGACAGTAACTACGAGCAGTACTTC
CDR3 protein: CASSQVVSDSNYEQYF

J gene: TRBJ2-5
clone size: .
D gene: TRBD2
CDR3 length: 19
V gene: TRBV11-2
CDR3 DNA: TGTGCCAGCAGCTTAGATGTCCTAGCGGGGGGGCCTCGTTTATTGACCCAGTACTTC
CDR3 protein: CASSLDVLAGGPRLLTQYF

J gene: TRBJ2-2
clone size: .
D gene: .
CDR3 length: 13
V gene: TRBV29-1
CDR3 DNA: TGCAGCGCGATTTCAGGGGCAACCGGGGAGCTGTTTTTT
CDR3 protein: CSAISGATGELFF

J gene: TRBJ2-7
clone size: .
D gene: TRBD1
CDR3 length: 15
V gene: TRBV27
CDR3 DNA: TGTGCCAGCAGCACTCCTGGCGGGACAGGGTACGAGCAGTACTTC
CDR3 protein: CASSTPGGTGYEQYF